This T cell receptor (beta chain) was sequenced during a study of control samples from healthy donors and cancer patients. Sequencing used immunoSEQ multiplex PCR; TCRdb keeps in-frame clones, though not all of them. This sample yields 150,000 or so clones, of which about 87% are seen a single time; around 11% belongs to the top ten. V lost 4 bases, J lost 6 bases, and 13 bases lay in between. Germline V gene data show CDR1 as SGHRS and CDR2 as YFSETQ. This CDR3 contains 13 residues. Sequencing was carried out using blood. This receptor was obtained from a man aged 25-45 years in good health. This sequence joins TRBV5-1 and TRBJ1-1, with unresolved D. The CDR3 DNA follows: TGCGCCAGCAGCCTGGACGGCGGGGCTGAAGCTTTCTTT. Amino acids: CASSLDGGAEAFF.